The 24 T cell receptor beta chains below all came from one sample that was sequenced in a study of blood T cell repertoires in COVID-19. Generated by immunoSEQ multiplex PCR, the TCRdb table keeps only in-frame clones and is missing some. The sample records 300,000 to 350,000 clones, about nine tenths being singletons. The material sequenced was PBMCs or T cells enriched from blood (not recorded which). The receptors shown here come from a woman aged 25 to 39 who had been exposed to COVID-19.

The chain links TRBV4-2 to TRBJ2-1; D perhaps matches TRBD2 (6 bases). Between the trimmed V and J ends, which lost 1 base and 5 bases, there was a span of 12 bases. Germline V gene data show CDR1 as LGHNA and CDR2 as YNFKEQ. This CDR3 spans 15 amino acids. DNA of the CDR3: TGTGCCAGCAGCCAAGCTTGGGGGGAGGACAATGAGCAGTTCTTC. Its translation is CASSQAWGEDNEQFF.

The genes are TRBV12-3 or TRBV12-4 and TRBJ2-7; TRBD2 might be the D (5 bases). The V end lost 4 bases, the J end lost 0 bases, and 7 bases lay between the germline ends. The CDR3 has 13 amino acids. Here the CDR3 DNA reads TGTGCCAGCAGTTGGGAGAGCTCCTACGAGCAGTACTTC. Its translation: CASSWESSYEQYF.

The V and J genes are TRBV30 and TRBJ1-5; D gene ambiguous. Germline CDR1 is GTSNPN and CDR2 is SVGIG (reference sequence). V lost 3 bases, J lost 2 bases, and 11 bases lay in between. This CDR3 is built from 14 residues. The DNA of the CDR3 is TGTGCCTGGAGCGCGCCCGGGGGCAATCAGCCCCAGCATTTT. This sequence encodes CAWSAPGGNQPQHF. The full variable domain, rest sourced from reference TRBV30 and TRBJ1-5, is SQTIHQWPATLVQPVGSPLSLECTVEGTSNPNLYWYRQAAGRGLQLLFYSVGIGQISSEVPQNLSASRPQDRQFILSSKKLLLSDSGFYLCAWSAPGGNQPQHFGDGTRLSIL.

V gene TRBV3-1 (or the pseudogene TRBV3-2) combines with J gene TRBJ2-2; 8 positions match TRBD2. J gave up 8 bases and V 3 bases, and 2 bases lay outside the gene matches. The CDR3 contains 13 residues. Germline V gene sequence: CDR1 LGHDT, CDR2 YNNKEL (reference sequence). The CDR3 sequence is CASSHGRGGELFF. CDR3 in DNA: TGTGCCAGCAGCCACGGGAGGGGTGGGGAGCTGTTTTTT.

The J gene is TRBJ1-2, the V gene TRBV2, with D possibly matching TRBD1 (6 bases). The germline V gene has CDR1 SNHLY and CDR2 FYNNEI. V lost 9 bases, J lost 2 bases, and 22 bases lay in between. CDR3 length: 16 amino acids. The CDR3 sequence is CARRIPTGMGNYGYTF. The DNA for the CDR3 is TGTGCCAGAAGAATCCCTACAGGGATGGGCAACTATGGCTACACCTTC.

This chain connects TRBV28 to TRBJ1-5; 8 positions agree with TRBD1. Losses at the gene ends were 6 bases for V and 2 bases for J; bases not matched to a gene: 6. Germline values: CDR1 MDHEN, CDR2 SYDVKM. CDR3 length equals 15 residues. Written as DNA, the CDR3 is TGTGCCAGCAGGTACGACAGGGGAGGCAATCAGCCCCAGCATTTT. Protein product: CASRYDRGGNQPQHF.

The chain couples TRBV2 to TRBJ2-1; possible D gene TRBD2, 8 bases. Per germline, CDR1 SNHLY and CDR2 FYNNEI. The CDR3 loop spans 15 amino acids. The V end lost 7 bases, the J end lost 9 bases, and 22 bases lay between the germline ends. The chain's CDR3 is CASNRDGRAGGEQFF. In DNA form, the CDR3 reads TGTGCCAGCAATCGGGACGGGAGGGCAGGGGGTGAGCAGTTCTTC.

This rearrangement joins TRBV6-5 to TRBJ2-7; TRBD2 is a possible D gene (6 bases). V was cut by 2 bases and J by 2 bases, with 13 bases left in between. In germline, CDR1 is MNHEY, CDR2 SVGAGI. The CDR3 is made up of 15 amino acids. DNA for the CDR3: TGTGCCAGCAGTTACGGGGCGGGGTTGGCCTACGAGCAGTACTTC. It codes for CASSYGAGLAYEQYF.

In this sample, this clone turned up a few times. The V call is TRBV7-9, the J call TRBJ1-1, with D tentatively TRBD1 (5 bases). Trimming removed 10 bases at V and 0 bases at J, with 12 bases between. The CDR3 has 13 amino acids. From germline, CDR1 is SEHNR and CDR2 FQNEAQ (reference sequence). CDR3 sequence: CATLGVMNTEAFF. In nucleotides, the CDR3 is TGTGCCACCCTAGGGGTCATGAACACTGAAGCTTTCTTT.

The chain uses TRBV18 and TRBJ2-7, with TRBD2 matching 8 bases. The J segment lost 7 bases and the V segment lost 3 bases, leaving 20 bases of the junction unmatched. This CDR3 spans 18 amino acids. Per germline, CDR1 KGHSH and CDR2 LQKENI. The CDR3 DNA follows: TGTGCCAGCTCACCGCCTCCTTCCGGGGCCACCGGGGGGGGTGAGCAGTACTTC. This gives the protein CASSPPPSGATGGGEQYF.

This sequence joins TRBV5-1 and TRBJ2-3; 7 nucleotides agree with TRBD1. The CDR3 totals 14 residues. Germline CDR1 is SGHRS and CDR2 is YFSETQ. V lost 0 bases to trimming and J lost 5 bases; unmatched junction nucleotides: 3. The chain's CDR3 is CASSLGQGEDTQYF. Written as DNA, the CDR3 is TGCGCCAGCAGCTTGGGGCAGGGGGAAGATACGCAGTATTTT.

The chain recombines TRBV30 with TRBJ1-5; TRBD1 might be the D (5 bases). V dropped 3 bases and J dropped 0 bases, with 12 bases sitting between them. Germline V lookup: CDR1 GTSNPN, CDR2 SVGIG (reference sequence). The CDR3 length is 15 residues. CDR3 sequence (DNA): TGTGCCTGGAGGGGAACGGGGGGTAGCAATCAGCCCCAGCATTTT. It encodes CAWRGTGGSNQPQHF.

The CDR3 bases are TGTGCCAGCAGCTTGGCGCTAGCCCAGCAGTTCTTC. Amino acid sequence: CASSLALAQQFF. V is TRBV5-6 and J is TRBJ2-1, with D possibly matching TRBD2 (5 bases). V lost 0 bases and J 11 bases, leaving 9 bases between the germline ends. Germline V gene sequence: CDR1 SGHDT, CDR2 YYEEEE. CDR3 length equals 12 residues.

The chain is built from TRBV25-1 and TRBJ1-4; TRBD1 might be the D (5 bases). V lost 5 bases, J lost 4 bases, and 11 bases lay in between. Germline-derived CDR1 and CDR2 are MGHDK and SYGVNS. This CDR3 is 14 amino acids long. The CDR3 spells CASSKTGLNEKLFF. The CDR3 DNA reads TGTGCCAGCAGTAAAACAGGCCTTAATGAAAAACTGTTTTTT.

The J gene is TRBJ1-2, the V gene TRBV4-2; D might be TRBD1 (6 bases). CDR1 and CDR2 (germline): LGHNA, YNFKEQ. Trimming removed 0 bases from V and 2 bases from J, with 7 bases in between. CDR3 length: 14 amino acids. The CDR3 sequence is CASSQEQGNYGYTF. CDR3 DNA: TGTGCCAGCAGCCAAGAACAGGGCAACTATGGCTACACCTTC.

This chain's CDR3 is CASSELPQGLGSPLHF. The DNA for the CDR3 is TGTGCCAGCAGCGAGCTCCCACAGGGCCTAGGGTCACCCCTCCACTTT. This chain links TRBV7-3 with TRBJ1-6; tentative D call: TRBD1 (6 bases). CDR3 length: 16 residues. Trimming cost V 5 bases and J 10 bases, with 21 bases left between them. Germline assignment: CDR1 SGHTA and CDR2 FQGTGA. The whole variable domain, filled in from reference TRBV7-3 and TRBJ1-6, reads GAGVSQTPSNKVTEKGKYVELRCDPISGHTALYWYRQSLGQGPEFLIYFQGTGAADDSGLPNDRFFAVRPEGSVSTLKIQRTERGDSAVYLCASSELPQGLGSPLHFGNGTRLTVT.

This chain uses TRBV5-4 with TRBJ2-1; D gene unclear. Trimming removed 4 bases at V and 5 bases at J, with 4 bases between. CDR3 length: 11 amino acids. CDR1 is SGHNT and CDR2 is YYREEE in the germline V gene (reference sequence). CDR3 region: CASSDNNEQFF. CDR3 DNA sequence: TGTGCCAGCAGCGACAACAATGAGCAGTTCTTC. The full variable domain, rest sourced from reference TRBV5-4 and TRBJ2-1, is ETGVTQSPTHLIKTRGQQVTLRCSSQSGHNTVSWYQQALGQGPQFIFQYYREEENGRGNFPPRFSGLQFPNYSSELNVNALELDDSALYLCASSDNNEQFFGPGTRLTVL.

The rearrangement links TRBV9 to TRBJ2-1, with 7 bases aligning to TRBD2. CDR1 and CDR2 from the germline V gene are SGDLS and YYNGEE. With 0 bases clipped from V and 7 bases from J, the junction kept 7 bases outside the gene matches. The CDR3 has 15 amino acids. CDR3 coding DNA: TGTGCCAGCAGCGTAGCTGGAAGGGAGGGTAATGAGCAGTTCTTC. It yields the protein CASSVAGREGNEQFF.

This rearrangement joins TRBV28 to TRBJ2-3; TRBD2 is a possible D gene (5 bases). Trimming shortened V by 5 bases and J by 3 bases, and 18 bases separated the two germline ends. Germline-derived CDR1 and CDR2 are MDHEN and SYDVKM. This CDR3 has 16 amino acids. The CDR3 DNA reads as TGTGCCAGCAGTGGACTTGACCTATATGGGACAGATACGCAGTATTTT. Residues: CASSGLDLYGTDTQYF. Supplemented by reference TRBV28 and TRBJ2-3, the full variable domain reads DVKVTQSSRYLVKRTGEKVFLECVQDMDHENMFWYRQDPGLGLRLIYFSYDVKMKEKGDIPEGYSVSREKKERFSLILESASTNQTSMYLCASSGLDLYGTDTQYFGPGTRLTVL.

The V gene is TRBV3-1 (or the pseudogene TRBV3-2), the J gene TRBJ2-1; TRBD2 aligns across 11 bases. J was trimmed by 1 base and V by 7 bases; bases with no gene match: 9. The CDR3 is 17 amino acids. CDR1 is LGHDT and CDR2 is YNNKEL in the germline V gene (reference sequence). This CDR3 reads CASTPTASGRSYNEQFF. The CDR3 region has the DNA TGTGCCAGCACCCCGACAGCTAGCGGGAGGTCCTACAATGAGCAGTTCTTC.

The chain combines TRBV12-5 with TRBJ1-2, with D unresolved. This CDR3 comprises 9 residues. Germline values: CDR1 LGHNT, CDR2 FRNRAP. This chain's CDR3 is CQLRHGYTF. The CDR3 bases are TGTCAATTGCGGCATGGCTACACCTTC.

V and J are TRBV18 and TRBJ1-1; 9 nucleotides align to TRBD1. This CDR3 has 15 residues. Germline CDR1 is KGHSH and CDR2 is LQKENI. With 4 bases clipped from V and 2 bases from J, the junction kept 5 bases outside the gene matches. The CDR3 is CASSRGDRVNTEAFF. CDR3 DNA sequence: TGTGCCAGCTCACGAGGGGACAGGGTAAACACTGAAGCTTTCTTT. The full variable domain, in which reference TRBV18 and TRBJ1-1 provide the parts outside the CDR3, is NAGVMQNPRHLVRRRGQEARLRCSPMKGHSHVYWYRQLPEEGLKFMVYLQKENIIDESGMPKERFSAEFPKEGPSILRIQQVVRGDSAAYFCASSRGDRVNTEAFFGQGTRLTVV.

This clone was detected only once. The chain is built from TRBV19 and TRBJ2-7; perhaps TRBD2 as D (6 bases). Germline V gene lookup returns CDR1 LNHDA and CDR2 SQIVND (reference sequence). The CDR3 loop spans 15 amino acids. V was cut by 6 bases and J by 3 bases, with 18 bases left in between. The CDR3: CASSPSPGAVYEQYF. The CDR3 coding sequence is TGTGCCAGTAGCCCCTCCCCGGGAGCTGTCTACGAGCAGTACTTC. Full variable domain (outside the CDR3, taken from reference TRBV19 and TRBJ2-7): DGGITQSPKYLFRKEGQNVTLSCEQNLNHDAMYWYRQDPGQGLRLIYYSQIVNDFQKGDIAEGYSVSREKKESFPLTVTSAQKNPTAFYLCASSPSPGAVYEQYFGPGTRLTVT.

The V gene is TRBV10-1, the J gene TRBJ2-5, with D maybe TRBD2 (5 bases). Germline V gene data show CDR1 as WNHNN and CDR2 as SYGVQD (reference sequence). The CDR3 is 13 amino acids. The V gene lost 3 bases and the J gene lost 7 bases, with 12 bases spanning the gap. CDR3 protein: CASSELPEGTQYF. As DNA, the CDR3 is TGCGCCAGCAGTGAATTGCCTGAGGGGACCCAGTACTTC.